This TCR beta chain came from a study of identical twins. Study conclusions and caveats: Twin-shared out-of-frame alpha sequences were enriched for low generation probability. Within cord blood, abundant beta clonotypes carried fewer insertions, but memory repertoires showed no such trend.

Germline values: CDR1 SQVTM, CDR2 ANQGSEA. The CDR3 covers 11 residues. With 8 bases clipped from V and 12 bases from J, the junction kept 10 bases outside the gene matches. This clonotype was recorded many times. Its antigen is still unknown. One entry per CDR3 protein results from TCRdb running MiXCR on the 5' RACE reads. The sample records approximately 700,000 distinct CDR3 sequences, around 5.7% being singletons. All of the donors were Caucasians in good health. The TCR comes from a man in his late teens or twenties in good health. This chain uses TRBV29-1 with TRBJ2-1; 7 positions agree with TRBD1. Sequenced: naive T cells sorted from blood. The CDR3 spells CSSKEGAGQFF. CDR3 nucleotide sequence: TGCAGCTCTAAAGAGGGGGCCGGGCAGTTCTTC.